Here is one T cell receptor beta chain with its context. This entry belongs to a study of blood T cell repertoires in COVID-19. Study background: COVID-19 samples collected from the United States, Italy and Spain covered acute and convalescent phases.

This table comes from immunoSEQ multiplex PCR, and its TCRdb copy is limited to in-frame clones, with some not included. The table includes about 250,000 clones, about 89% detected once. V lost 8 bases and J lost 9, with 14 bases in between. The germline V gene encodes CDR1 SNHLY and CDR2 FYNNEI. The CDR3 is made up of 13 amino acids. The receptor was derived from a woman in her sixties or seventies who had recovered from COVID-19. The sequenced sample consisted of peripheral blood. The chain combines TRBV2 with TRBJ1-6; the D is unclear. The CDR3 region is CASPEVSGSPLHF. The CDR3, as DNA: TGTGCCAGCCCGGAGGTTAGCGGTTCACCCCTCCACTTT.